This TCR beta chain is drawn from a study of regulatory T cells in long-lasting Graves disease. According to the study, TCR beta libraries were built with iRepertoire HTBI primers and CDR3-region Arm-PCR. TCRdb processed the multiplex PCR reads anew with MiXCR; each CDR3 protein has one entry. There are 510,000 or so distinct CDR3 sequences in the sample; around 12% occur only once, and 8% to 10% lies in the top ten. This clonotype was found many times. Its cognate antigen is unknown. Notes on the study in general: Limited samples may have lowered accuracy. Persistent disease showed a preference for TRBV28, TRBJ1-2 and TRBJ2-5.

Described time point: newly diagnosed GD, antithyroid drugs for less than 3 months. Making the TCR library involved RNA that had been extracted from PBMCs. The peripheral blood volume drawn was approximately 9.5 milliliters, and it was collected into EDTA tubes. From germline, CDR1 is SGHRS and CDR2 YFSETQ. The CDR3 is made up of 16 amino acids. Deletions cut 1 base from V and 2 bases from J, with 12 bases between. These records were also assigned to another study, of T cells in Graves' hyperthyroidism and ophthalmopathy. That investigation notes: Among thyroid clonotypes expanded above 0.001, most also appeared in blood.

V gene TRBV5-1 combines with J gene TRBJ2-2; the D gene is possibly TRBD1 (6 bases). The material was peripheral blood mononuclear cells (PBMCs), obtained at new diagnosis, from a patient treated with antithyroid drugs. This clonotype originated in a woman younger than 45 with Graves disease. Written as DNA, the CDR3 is TGCGCCAGCAGCTTGTGGGGGCAATCTAACACCGGGGAGCTGTTTTTT. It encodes CASSLWGQSNTGELFF.